The clone carrying this T cell receptor beta chain has a single count. The target antigen is unknown. Semi-nested PCR with Nested Universal Primer A followed constant-region reverse priming of full-length variable regions. MiXCR, run by TCRdb on the 5' RACE reads, gives a single entry per CDR3 protein. The sample includes approximately 42,000 distinct CDR3 sequences, roughly 27% of them seen just once. V gave up 3 bases and J gave up 7 bases; unmatched junction bases: 8. This CDR3 contains 17 residues. Germline values: CDR1 SGHRS, CDR2 YFSETQ. The memory fraction was CD4+CD45RO+CD25- cells. Study observations and caveats: Tumor Tregs overlapped most with tumor, then blood, naive CD4+ cells.

This clonotype was obtained from a female donor with breast cancer. The V call is TRBV5-1, the J call TRBJ2-2; 14 bases are a match to TRBD2. Source material: memory CD4+ T cells sorted from a lymph node. The subset: memory CD4+ T cells, CD4+CD45RO+CD25-. CDR3 DNA sequence: TGCGCCAGCAGCTCCGGGACTAGCGGGGGTTCCGGCGGGGAGCTGTTTTTT. It yields the protein CASSSGTSGGSGGELFF.